This TCR beta chain originates from a study of blood T cell repertoires in COVID-19. Study at large: Acute and convalescent COVID-19 samples came from the United States, Italy and Spain. In each case, the material was cDNA or gDNA derived from T cells, B-cell-depleted T cells, or PBMCs.

Germline V lookup: CDR1 SGHNT, CDR2 YYREEE (reference sequence). V lost 1 base, J lost 6 bases, and 4 bases lay in between. CDR3 size: 12 residues. Per the study methods: Reference gene primer amplification gave estimated nucleated cell counts. Sequencing was performed with immunoSEQ multiplex PCR; in TCRdb, only in-frame clones are kept and a portion is missing. The V and J calls and clone size are taken from that table; D and trimming were inferred from the DNA. The table lists 200,000 or so clones, more than 80% of them singletons. Sequenced sample: peripheral blood. The clonotype comes from a woman of 80 years or more with acute or convalescent COVID-19. This chain uses TRBV5-4 with TRBJ2-2; D is undetermined. The CDR3 region is CASSLLSGELFF. As DNA, the CDR3 is TGTGCCAGCAGCTTGCTCTCCGGGGAGCTGTTTTTT.